One and the same sample provided the 30 T cell receptor beta chains below, sequenced in a study of OX40 agonist ivuxolimab in advanced cancers. Profiled with immunoSEQ multiplex PCR; TCRdb holds only in-frame clones, not every one. This sample carries approximately 70,000 clones, 80% to 95% of them seen once, and the ten largest clones take roughly 6%. Sample: CD4+ or CD8+ T cells sorted from blood, taken in a trial of the OX40 agonist ivuxolimab. Every receptor here comes from an adult with an advanced solid tumor such as melanoma, head and neck, liver or kidney cancer.

The chain has TRBV11-3 and TRBJ2-1; TRBD2 aligns across 12 bases. The CDR3 sequence is 18 residues long. V shed 2 bases, J shed 4 bases, and the junction held 9 bases outside the gene matches. CDR1 SGHNT and CDR2 YENEEA come from the germline V gene. The CDR3 reads CASSLSNVGLAGYNEQFF. In DNA, the CDR3 is TGTGCCAGCAGCTTATCGAATGTAGGACTAGCGGGATACAATGAGCAGTTCTTC.

The chain couples TRBV7-8 to TRBJ2-1; TRBD2 is a possible D gene (5 bases). CDR3 length: 13 residues. In germline, CDR1 is SGHVS, CDR2 FQNEAQ. The ends were cut back, 4 bases at V and 4 bases at J, with 8 bases in the middle. CDR3 in amino acids: CASSSSSYNEQFF. The CDR3, as DNA: TGTGCCAGCAGCTCTAGCTCGTACAATGAGCAGTTCTTC. The full variable domain, its missing parts supplied by reference TRBV7-8 and TRBJ2-1, is GAGVSQSPRYKVAKRGQDVALRCDPISGHVSLFWYQQALGQGPEFLTYFQNEAQLDKSGLPSDRFFAERPEGSVSTLKIQRTQQEDSAVYLCASSSSSYNEQFFGPGTRLTVL.

This rearrangement joins TRBV5-4 to TRBJ2-7; TRBD2 matches 7 bases. Germline assignment: CDR1 SGHNT and CDR2 YYREEE (reference sequence). The trim removed 4 bases at V and 5 bases at J, leaving 12 bases unmatched. The CDR3 is 15 residues long. The CDR3 reads CASSQGVTSWDEQYF. In nucleotides, the CDR3 is TGTGCCAGCAGCCAAGGGGTGACTAGCTGGGACGAGCAGTACTTC.

This clone was recorded only once. This chain uses TRBV19 with TRBJ1-2; 7 nucleotides align to TRBD1. Germline values: CDR1 LNHDA, CDR2 SQIVND (reference sequence). V dropped 8 bases and J dropped 5; count of bases not matched to a gene: 8. The length of the CDR3 is 13 residues. For the CDR3, the DNA is TGTGCCAGTCAACACCCGGGACAGTATGGCTACACCTTC. It specifies CASQHPGQYGYTF.

This chain joins TRBV27 and TRBJ2-5; 7 bases fit TRBD1. The CDR3 has 15 amino acids. The germline V gene encodes CDR1 MNHEY and CDR2 SMNVEV (reference sequence). V lost 0 bases to trimming and J lost 5 bases; unmatched junction nucleotides: 6. As DNA, the CDR3 is TGTGCCAGCAGTTTATCGACGACAGGGTGGGAGACCCAGTACTTC. It is translated as CASSLSTTGWETQYF.

The rearrangement uses TRBV2 and TRBJ2-7; 8 nucleotides match TRBD2. Per germline, CDR1 SNHLY and CDR2 FYNNEI. V was pared by 3 bases and J by 3 bases, with 10 bases of the junction left unmatched. This CDR3 has 16 amino acids. Written as DNA, the CDR3 is TGTGCCAGCAGTGAGGCCTATACTAGCGGACTCTACGAGCAGTACTTC. This translates into CASSEAYTSGLYEQYF.

This rearrangement joins TRBV4-1 to TRBJ1-2, with D perhaps matching TRBD1 (5 bases). Per the germline V gene, CDR1 is MGHRA and CDR2 is YSYEKL. The CDR3 has 13 residues. V dropped 4 bases and J dropped 6 bases, with 12 bases sitting between them. CDR3 bases: TGCGCCAGCAGCCTCGGGGCTGCGGATGGCTACACCTTC. Residues: CASSLGAADGYTF.

The chain employs TRBV6-5 and TRBJ2-7; the D gene is possibly TRBD1 (5 bases). This CDR3 is built from 14 residues. Trimming shortened V by 4 bases and J by 1 base, and 11 bases separated the two germline ends. Germline CDR1 and CDR2: MNHEY and SVGAGI. The CDR3, as DNA: TGTGCCAGCAGTTCCGACAGTGATTCCTACGAGCAGTACTTC. Translating gives CASSSDSDSYEQYF.

The rearrangement joins TRBV6-5 to TRBJ2-7, with D perhaps matching TRBD1 (7 bases). This CDR3 contains 13 residues. Germline CDR1 is MNHEY and CDR2 is SVGAGI. V was pared by 8 bases and J by 4 bases, with 15 bases between. The CDR3 reads CASQARGVYEQYF. The DNA of the CDR3 is TGTGCCAGCCAGGCCAGGGGGGTGTACGAGCAGTACTTC.

This clone qualifies as medium-sized. The V and J genes are TRBV6-1 and TRBJ1-2; a possible D gene is TRBD1 (6 bases). The V gene lost 0 bases and the J gene lost 7 bases, with 15 bases spanning the gap. The germline V gene encodes CDR1 MNHNS and CDR2 SASEGT. CDR3 length equals 15 residues. The CDR3 loop reads CASSEADDTGFGYTF. The CDR3 DNA is TGTGCCAGCAGTGAAGCGGACGACACAGGGTTTGGCTACACCTTC.

The gene calls are TRBV5-4 and TRBJ2-5, with unresolved D. The V gene lost 3 bases and the J gene lost 0 bases, with 18 bases spanning the gap. Germline assignment: CDR1 SGHNT and CDR2 YYREEE (reference sequence). This CDR3 region has 17 residues. In DNA, the CDR3 is TGTGCCAGCAGCTCTCCCGGCGAGCAAACGTACCAAGAGACCCAGTACTTC. The encoded protein is CASSSPGEQTYQETQYF. The full variable domain, with the rest looked up from reference TRBV5-4 and TRBJ2-5, is ETGVTQSPTHLIKTRGQQVTLRCSSQSGHNTVSWYQQALGQGPQFIFQYYREEENGRGNFPPRFSGLQFPNYSSELNVNALELDDSALYLCASSSPGEQTYQETQYFGPGTRLLVL.

The rearrangement uses TRBV7-2 and TRBJ1-5; D gene ambiguous. The CDR3 consists of 15 residues. Germline-derived CDR1 and CDR2 are SGHTA and FQGNSA. Between the trimmed V and J ends, which lost 3 bases and 5 bases, there was a span of 14 bases. The CDR3 spells CASSFGRSYYQPQHF. For the CDR3, the DNA is TGTGCCAGCAGCTTCGGCCGATCTTATTATCAGCCCCAGCATTTT.

This rearrangement joins TRBV15 to TRBJ2-7; TRBD1 matches 11 bases. This CDR3 has 15 amino acids. Looked up from germline, CDR1 is LNHNV and CDR2 is YYDKDF (reference sequence). The V gene end was trimmed by 5 bases and the J gene end by 7 bases; junction bases not matched to a gene: 10. Written as DNA, the CDR3 is TGTGCCACCAGCCGTGGGACAGGGGGATCGAGGGAGCAGTACTTC. Encoded protein: CATSRGTGGSREQYF.

V usage is TRBV5-6 and J usage is TRBJ2-3, with 8 nucleotides matching TRBD2. This CDR3 is 16 amino acids long. Per germline, CDR1 SGHDT and CDR2 YYEEEE. V lost 0 bases, J lost 2 bases, and 5 bases stayed unmatched. In DNA form, the CDR3 reads TGTGCCAGCAGCTTGGAGCTAGCGGGTTACACAGATACGCAGTATTTT. Protein: CASSLELAGYTDTQYF.

The V call is TRBV7-9, the J call TRBJ2-7; D gene ambiguous. In germline, CDR1 is SEHNR, CDR2 FQNEAQ (reference sequence). The V end lost 5 bases, the J end lost 0 bases, and 8 bases lay between the germline ends. The CDR3 has 13 residues. The CDR3: CASSPFSSYEQYF. In nucleotides, the CDR3 is TGTGCCAGCAGCCCTTTCAGCTCCTACGAGCAGTACTTC. Drawing the rest from reference TRBV7-9 and TRBJ2-7, the complete variable domain is DTGVSQNPRHKITKRGQNVTFRCDPISEHNRLYWYRQTLGQGPEFLTYFQNEAQLEKSRLLSDRFSAERPKGSFSTLEIQRTEQGDSAMYLCASSPFSSYEQYFGPGTRLTVT.

This rearrangement joins TRBV7-9 to TRBJ2-2; 14 nucleotides agree with TRBD2. The CDR3 is made up of 16 amino acids. Unmatched junction bases numbered 1, after V lost 4 bases and J lost 3 bases. In germline, CDR1 is SEHNR, CDR2 FQNEAQ (reference sequence). The CDR3 is CASSSGLAGDTGELFF. The CDR3 DNA follows: TGTGCCAGCAGCTCGGGACTAGCGGGAGACACCGGGGAGCTGTTTTTT. The entire variable domain, with the rest obtained from reference TRBV7-9 and TRBJ2-2, is as follows: DTGVSQNPRHKITKRGQNVTFRCDPISEHNRLYWYRQTLGQGPEFLTYFQNEAQLEKSRLLSDRFSAERPKGSFSTLEIQRTEQGDSAMYLCASSSGLAGDTGELFFGEGSRLTVL.

A single count supports this clone. The V and J genes are TRBV7-3 and TRBJ2-1; the D is unclear. V was clipped by 1 base and J by 7 bases, with 11 bases between them. CDR3 length: 14 residues. The germline V gene has CDR1 SGHTA and CDR2 FQGTGA. The CDR3 spells CASSLNVWENEQFF. In DNA form, the CDR3 reads TGTGCCAGCAGCTTAAACGTTTGGGAAAATGAGCAGTTCTTC.

This chain links TRBV27 with TRBJ1-2, with a possible D match to TRBD1 (6 bases). Trimming cost V 4 bases and J 8 bases, with 23 bases left between them. This CDR3 is 16 amino acids long. Germline lookup yields CDR1 MNHEY and CDR2 SMNVEV (reference sequence). The CDR3, as DNA: TGTGCCAGCAGTTCATTTGCCCCCAGGGGCTCAGTGGGCTACACCTTC. This sequence encodes CASSSFAPRGSVGYTF.

The gene calls are TRBV27 and TRBJ2-5; D is possibly TRBD1 or TRBD2 (5 bases each). The V end lost 5 bases, the J end lost 11 bases, and 18 bases lay between the germline ends. Per the germline V gene, CDR1 is MNHEY and CDR2 is SMNVEV (reference sequence). The CDR3 is 13 amino acids. Here the CDR3 DNA reads TGTGCCAGCAGTATAATCGGGACGGAAGAGCAGTACTTC. This gives the protein CASSIIGTEEQYF.

The V gene is TRBV7-9, the J gene TRBJ2-1; 9 bases map to TRBD1. The CDR3 runs to 18 residues. Germline loops: CDR1 SEHNR, CDR2 FQNEAQ (reference sequence). Germline trimming cut 4 bases from V and 2 bases from J; bases unmatched to any gene: 12. CDR3 residues: CASSSIGQGRLPYNEQFF. The DNA of the CDR3 is TGTGCCAGCAGCTCGATAGGACAGGGGAGACTTCCCTACAATGAGCAGTTCTTC.

The chain carries TRBV27 and TRBJ1-1; TRBD1 matches 7 bases. Per germline, CDR1 MNHEY and CDR2 SMNVEV (reference sequence). Trimming removed 4 bases from V and 4 bases from J; junction bases left unmatched: 6. This CDR3 is 14 amino acids long. Here the CDR3 DNA reads TGTGCCAGCAGTTCGAACCAGGGGGTCACTGAAGCTTTCTTT. As protein: CASSSNQGVTEAFF.

The rearrangement uses TRBV9 and TRBJ2-3; TRBD2 aligns across 11 bases. The CDR3 is 19 amino acids. The germline gives CDR1 SGDLS, CDR2 YYNGEE. V dropped 5 bases and J dropped 1; count of bases not matched to a gene: 15. The CDR3 bases are TGTGCCAGCAGTTCGGGACTAGCGGTTTTCGAGGGAGGCACAGATACGCAGTATTTT. Translating gives CASSSGLAVFEGGTDTQYF.

The chain links TRBV19 to TRBJ1-1; D unresolved. The V gene lost 8 bases and the J gene lost 1 base, with 5 bases spanning the gap. The CDR3 totals 11 residues. The V gene's germline CDR1 is LNHDA and CDR2 SQIVND (reference sequence). The CDR3 region has the DNA TGTGCCAGTGCACAGAACACTGAAGCTTTCTTT. Amino acid sequence: CASAQNTEAFF.

This chain joins TRBV6-5 and TRBJ1-6; D unresolved. The CDR3 contains 13 residues. CDR1 and CDR2 (germline): MNHEY, SVGAGI. Between the trimmed V and J ends, which lost 2 bases and 5 bases, there was a span of 4 bases. The CDR3 DNA follows: TGTGCCAGCAGTTACGGGAATAATTCACCCCTCCACTTT. Amino acids: CASSYGNNSPLHF.

J is TRBJ2-1 and V is TRBV6-6; tentative D call: TRBD2 (6 bases). V gave up 0 bases and J gave up 0 bases, with 9 bases separating them. Germline CDR1 MNHNY, CDR2 SVGAGI (reference sequence). The CDR3 length is 16 residues. CDR3 in DNA: TGTGCCAGCAGTTACTCCGGGGGTCCCTCCTACAATGAGCAGTTCTTC. It encodes CASSYSGGPSYNEQFF.

V gene TRBV5-1 combines with J gene TRBJ2-1; D may be TRBD1 (7 bases). The CDR3 has 15 residues. The ends were cut back, 2 bases at V and 12 bases at J, with 21 bases in the middle. Germline CDR1 is SGHRS and CDR2 is YFSETQ. CDR3 sequence (DNA): TGCGCCAGCAGCTTCACGGCAGGGGGGTCCTACGGGCAGTTCTTC. This translates into CASSFTAGGSYGQFF.

A word on this clone: The same CDR3 also results from other DNA sequences found in this sample. This rearrangement joins TRBV7-9 to TRBJ1-1; D unresolved. Germline CDR1 is SEHNR and CDR2 is FQNEAQ (reference sequence). The length of the CDR3 is 12 residues. Trimming cost V 3 bases and J 0 bases, with 2 bases left between them. The CDR3 protein is CASSLLNTEAFF. CDR3 coding DNA: TGTGCCAGCAGCTTGCTGAACACTGAAGCTTTCTTT. Based on the CDR3 plus reference TRBV7-9 and TRBJ1-1, the full variable domain is DTGVSQNPRHKITKRGQNVTFRCDPISEHNRLYWYRQTLGQGPEFLTYFQNEAQLEKSRLLSDRFSAERPKGSFSTLEIQRTEQGDSAMYLCASSLLNTEAFFGQGTRLTVV.

The chain couples TRBV4-3 to TRBJ2-2; a possible D gene is TRBD2 (6 bases). V gave up 2 bases and J gave up 3 bases, with 16 bases separating them. The CDR3 sequence is 17 residues long. Germline CDR1 is LGHNA and CDR2 is YSLEER. CDR3 DNA sequence: TGCGCCAGCAGCCAACCCACCGGGACTCCGGACACCGGGGAGCTGTTTTTT. It is translated as CASSQPTGTPDTGELFF.

The J gene is TRBJ2-7, the V gene TRBV19; D remains unclear. The germline V gene has CDR1 LNHDA and CDR2 SQIVND (reference sequence). The CDR3 is 14 residues long. Trimming took off 4 bases at V and 2 bases at J, with 12 bases between the two ends. Here the CDR3 reads CASSSFQSAYEQYF. As DNA, the CDR3 is TGTGCCAGTAGTAGTTTTCAGTCCGCCTACGAGCAGTACTTC.

A remark on this clone: Mismatch with germline at one junction end may stem from a read error. This chain links TRBV9 with TRBJ2-7; TRBD1 agrees at 9 bases. This CDR3 has 14 residues. The germline V gene encodes CDR1 SGDLS and CDR2 YYNGEE. Here the CDR3 reads CASSVGQGIDEQYF. The CDR3 bases are TGTGCCAGCAGTGTAGGACAGGGGATAGACGAGCAGTACTTC.